The source of this T cell receptor beta chain is a study of cytomegalovirus exposure and HLA in healthy donors (dated 2017 in TCRdb). In terms of the full investigation: In an earlier analysis of 550 to 750 of the donors, around 300 Gb of sequence data and 117 million unique TCR beta sequences from about 179 million T cells were reported. Approximately 300 gigabases of sequencing data and approximately 92 million unique TCR sequences made up an early release that covered fewer than 650 HLA-typed donors. Of the roughly 390 genotyped donors, 70% to 90% were placed in the genetic ancestry cluster associated with self-reported Caucasian donors. The study was designed to test whether signatures of past pathogen exposure could be identified by cataloging public T cell receptors. The T cell repertoires of 666 subjects were profiled by immunosequencing and related to cytomegalovirus serostatus. A separate validation cohort of 100 to 150 different subjects was used in addition to the roughly 700-subject first cohort. To predict cytomegalovirus infection status, the study combined high-throughput TCR immunosequencing, statistical association of individual TCRs with disease status, and machine learning. A later analysis re-examined previously published TCR beta repertoires from just over 650 donors and added high-resolution HLA genotyping to investigate patterns of TCR occurrence. The later analysis used no new phenotypic data to find candidate immune exposures, relying instead on TCR beta sequences and their occurrence across donors. In an earlier analysis of 587 of the donors, high-throughput TCR beta sequencing was used to judge whether each TCR beta V gene segment behaved as functional or pseudogenic. Donor age, sex, ethnicity and CMV serostatus were collected together with the repertoire data. A later genetic analysis took genome-wide SNP genotypes for about 65% of the roughly 670 donors and used that subset as a discovery cohort. Every repertoire in the discovery cohort had been generated on one and the same sequencing platform. HLA typing covered class I and class II loci at four-digit resolution. Typing coverage varied by locus: about 620-630 donors for A, B, C, DRB1 and DQB1; more than 500 for DQA1; 606 for DPA1; roughly 470 for DPB1. A handful of DR-DQ haplotypes were handled as single units for association and clustering because linkage in the cohort was strong. Across 398 genotyped donors of the cohort, an average of approximately 240,000 unique TCR beta nucleotide sequences per donor were sequenced, and roughly 20% of those sequences were non-productive. Broad study findings and their caveats: Several of the top co-occurrence clusters appeared to be linked to parvovirus B19, influenza, CMV and Epstein-Barr virus, according to a later analysis. In a later genetic analysis, a missense DCLRE1C variant was associated with V-gene and J-gene trimming of TCR beta chains, and the association was replicated in an independent cohort. A later analysis associated roughly 17,000 TCR beta sequences with specific HLA alleles at a false discovery rate of 0.05. Only TCR beta chains were sequenced in this cohort, and the absence of alpha or paired-chain data limited detectable features. When HLA alleles, especially DR and DQ, strongly co-occurred, TCR associations were difficult to assign to individual alleles. Roughly uniform sequencing depth across donors was assumed in presence/absence analyses, although this assumption may not hold. Because HLA typing was missing for some donors at each locus, association tests included only the typed subset. A further reported finding was that TCR beta sequences accurately predicted the HLA-A and HLA-B alleles for most subjects in the first cohort. Linkage disequilibrium might explain the correlated functional status among segregating V segments, but an unknown experimental factor could not be ruled out. The earlier analysis of fewer than 750 of the donors excluded approximately 17 rarely observed V segments, including chromosome 9 orphons, because counts were too low. According to a later analysis, TCR association rates differed among HLA loci, with DRB1 alleles showing the most associated TCRs and HLA-C alleles showing the fewest. Immune exposure information for the cohort was limited to CMV serostatus. In both the original and validation cohorts, the classifier was reported to diagnose cytomegalovirus status with high specificity and sensitivity. A later analysis found that most CMV-associated TCR beta chains appeared HLA-restricted, with HLA associations seemingly driven largely by CMV exposure. Compared with the roughly 670-donor mean, donors in an Asian-associated ancestry cluster had fewer N-insertions in productive TCRs, according to a later genetic analysis. According to the authors, the approach could potentially be generalized to other disease states and immunological phenotypes. In the study, roughly 160 TCR beta chains were listed as associated with cytomegalovirus. In vitro tests confirmed that a few of the cytomegalovirus-associated TCR beta chains recognize cytomegalovirus antigens. In an earlier analysis of some 640 of the donors, most TCR beta V segments were observed in productive rearrangements about 87% or about 30% of the time, broadly matching IMGT annotations. Because the 87-base-pair reads could not distinguish some IMGT-functional V segments, including TRBV6-2 and TRBV6-3, those segments were excluded. While some public TCRs were present in many individuals, most TCR sequences turned up only very rarely across donors. In a later analysis, HLA-associated TCR beta chains were found to be more clonally expanded and to have lower generation probabilities than equally common non-associated chains. A cluster of highly shared sequence variants was judged likely to represent a technical artifact of the sequencing pipeline.

The germline V gene encodes CDR1 SGDLS and CDR2 YYNGEE. CDR3 length: 14 amino acids, cysteine to phenylalanine. The only DNA kept is the CDR3, 42 bases in frame from the first base. V is reduced by 4 bases and J by 2 bases, leaving a spacing of 12 bases between them. The library was built by means of the immunoSEQ multiplex PCR assay. For the multiplex PCR, a mixture combining 60 forward primers for TCR Vbeta segments and 13 reverse primers for TCR Jbeta segments was used. A multiplex PCR assay on genomic DNA amplified the CDR3 region of rearranged TCR beta genes. Amplified TCR beta libraries were sequenced as 87-base-pair reads on the Illumina HiSeq System. Per the original workflow: In a later analysis, roughly 80 million unique TCR beta chains were counted across the 500 to 700 repertoires, and roughly 11 million of these chains were shared by at least two donors. Raw reads were error-corrected and collapsed into unique sequences with a nearest-neighbor algorithm that merged closely related sequences to remove PCR and sequencing errors. Alignment of CDR3 sequences to IMGT reference sequences was used to assign V, D and J gene segments. For a sequence to be retained, a match of at least six nucleotides was required to both a V gene segment and a J gene segment. Rearrangements were called productive when the CDR3 lacked stop codons and stayed in frame with V and J; all others were non-productive. CDR3 was defined by IMGT convention, running from the second conserved V-encoded cysteine to the conserved J-encoded phenylalanine. The earlier analysis of about 610 of the donors excluded sequences that lacked an unambiguous match to a single V gene segment. An earlier analysis of a few hundred of the donors classified V segments as functional when productive rearrangements were above 56.7% and as segregating when the standard deviation between donors was above 5%. A statistical classification framework was built to diagnose cytomegalovirus status from the catalog of TCR beta chain sequences. A later analysis assigned V and J genes by comparing TCR nucleotide sequences with IMGT/GENE-DB human TR gene sequences. Using the TCRdist pipeline, a later analysis assigned CDR3 sequences along with most-parsimonious VDJ recombination scenarios. In a later analysis, every TCR beta chain was defined by the combination of its CDR3 amino acid sequence and its V-gene family, and reads without a unique V-gene family were dropped. As a way to deal with suspected cross-contamination and a sequencing artifact, a later analysis dropped 640 or so nucleotide sequences that were highly shared and had low generation probability. For each public chain, a later analysis derived a clonal expansion index from normalized ranks of inferred template counts within each repertoire. In a later analysis, generation probabilities were computed with a VDJ recombination model fitted to out-of-frame rearrangements, and the resulting probabilities were checked against IGoR. Hypergeometric tests were used in a later analysis to score TCR-TCR, TCR-HLA and TCR-CMV co-occurrence, with a repertoire-size bias correction applied to the TCR pairs. In a later analysis, false discovery rates were estimated by permuting HLA or CMV assignments 20 times. In a later analysis, co-occurring TCRs were grouped using DBSCAN, and TCRdist sequence similarity was added for clustering within HLA-allele-positive subsets. For co-occurrence clustering, repertoires with fewer than 30,000 or more than 120,000 public chains were excluded, along with roughly 5 repertoires with anomalous nucleotide sharing. Here the immuneACCESS table is served through TCRdb, limited to in-frame sequences with V and J called. Missing clones are a known gap in these copies; in checked studies unresolved V genes cover under half, and the rest lacks a known reason. V and J calls and clone size follow that table, whereas D and trimming were derived from the DNA. Recorded for this sample are about 160,000 clones; 75% to 85% of them occurred a single time. Clones ranked in the top ten supply roughly 4% of the sample.

The cohort consisted of 666 healthy bone marrow donors. All cohort members were sampled while nominally healthy, although unrecorded immune exposures were likely present. Of the approximately 700 cohort members, 250 to 300 had positive CMV serostatus and roughly 330 had negative CMV serostatus, and CMV serostatus was not recorded for the donor. A peripheral blood sample was provided by each donor, and peripheral blood mononuclear cells were used for TCR beta sequencing. The Qiagen DNeasy Blood Extraction Kit was used to extract genomic DNA from the blood cell samples. This clone showed up just once. The antigen it recognizes is unknown. Base-call qualities are not available, and no considerably larger clone is one nucleotide away.

The receptor comes from a human donor in good health. Sequenced material: PBMCs. The sequence joins TRBV9 to TRBJ2-5; possibly the D gene is TRBD1, per 6 matching bases. This receptor has the CDR3 CASSPRTAQETQYF. The sequenced DNA is TGTGCCAGCAGCCCCCGGACAGCTCAAGAGACCCAGTACTTC. Here the CDR3 is joined to the reference TRBV9 and TRBJ2-5 genes, and the full variable domain is: DSGVTQTPKHLITATGQRVTLRCSPRSGDLSVYWYQQSLDQGLQFLIQYYNGEERAKGNILERFSAQQFPDLHSELNLSSLELGDSALYFCASSPRTAQETQYFGPGTRLLVL.